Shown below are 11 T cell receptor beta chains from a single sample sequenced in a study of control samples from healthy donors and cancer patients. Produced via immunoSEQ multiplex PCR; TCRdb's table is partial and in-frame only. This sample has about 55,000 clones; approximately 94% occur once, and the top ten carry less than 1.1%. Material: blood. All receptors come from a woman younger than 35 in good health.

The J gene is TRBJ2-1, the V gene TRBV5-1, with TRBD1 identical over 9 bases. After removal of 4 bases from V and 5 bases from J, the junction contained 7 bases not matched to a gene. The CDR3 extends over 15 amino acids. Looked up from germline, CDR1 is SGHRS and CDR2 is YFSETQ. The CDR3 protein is CASSLAGQGHNEQFF. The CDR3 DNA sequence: TGCGCCAGCAGCCTGGCGGGACAGGGCCACAATGAGCAGTTCTTC.

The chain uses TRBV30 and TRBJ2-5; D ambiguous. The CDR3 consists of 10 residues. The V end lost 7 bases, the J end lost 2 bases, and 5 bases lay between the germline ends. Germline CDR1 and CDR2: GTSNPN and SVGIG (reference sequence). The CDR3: CAYLQETQYF. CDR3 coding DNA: TGTGCCTACCTGCAAGAGACCCAGTACTTC.

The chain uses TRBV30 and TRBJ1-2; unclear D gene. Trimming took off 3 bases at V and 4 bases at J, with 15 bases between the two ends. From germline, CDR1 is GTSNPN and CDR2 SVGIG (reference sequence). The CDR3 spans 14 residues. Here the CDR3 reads CAWSPGGESYGYTF. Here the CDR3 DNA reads TGTGCCTGGAGCCCGGGCGGGGAATCCTATGGCTACACCTTC.

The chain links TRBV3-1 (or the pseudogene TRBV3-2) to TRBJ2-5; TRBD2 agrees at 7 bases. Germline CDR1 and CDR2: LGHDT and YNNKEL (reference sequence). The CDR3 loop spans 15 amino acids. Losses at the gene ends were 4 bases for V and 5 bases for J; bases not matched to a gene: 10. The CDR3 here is CASSRKGLGGETQYF. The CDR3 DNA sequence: TGTGCCAGCAGCCGGAAGGGACTCGGGGGGGAGACCCAGTACTTC.

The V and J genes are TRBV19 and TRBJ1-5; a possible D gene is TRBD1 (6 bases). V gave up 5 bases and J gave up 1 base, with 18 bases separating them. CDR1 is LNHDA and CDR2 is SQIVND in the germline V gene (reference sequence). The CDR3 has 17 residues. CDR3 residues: CASSLQYTGWSNQPQHF. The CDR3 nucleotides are TGTGCCAGTAGTCTACAGTATACAGGGTGGAGCAATCAGCCCCAGCATTTT.

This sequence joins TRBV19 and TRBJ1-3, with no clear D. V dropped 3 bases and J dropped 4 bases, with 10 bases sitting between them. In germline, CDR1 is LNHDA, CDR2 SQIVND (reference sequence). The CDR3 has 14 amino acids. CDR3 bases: TGTGCCAGTAGTATCGAAATCTTCGGAAACACCATATATTTT. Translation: CASSIEIFGNTIYF.

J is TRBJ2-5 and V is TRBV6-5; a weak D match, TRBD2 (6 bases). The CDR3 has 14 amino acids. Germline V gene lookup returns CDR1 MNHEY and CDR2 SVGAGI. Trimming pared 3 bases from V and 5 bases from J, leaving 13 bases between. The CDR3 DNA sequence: TGTGCCAGCAGTTATACTAGCTTCCATGAGACCCAGTACTTC. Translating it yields CASSYTSFHETQYF.

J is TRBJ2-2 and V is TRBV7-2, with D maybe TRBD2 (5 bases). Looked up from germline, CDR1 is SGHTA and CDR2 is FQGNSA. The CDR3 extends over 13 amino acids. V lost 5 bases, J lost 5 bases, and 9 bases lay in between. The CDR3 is CASSPGMTGELFF. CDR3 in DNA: TGTGCCAGCAGCCCCGGGATGACCGGGGAGCTGTTTTTT.

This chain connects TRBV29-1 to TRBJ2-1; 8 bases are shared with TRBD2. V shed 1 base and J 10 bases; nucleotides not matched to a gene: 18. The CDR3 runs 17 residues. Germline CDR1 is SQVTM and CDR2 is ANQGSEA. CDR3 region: CSVEVILVVSGEMEQFF. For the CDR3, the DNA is TGCAGCGTTGAAGTCATCTTAGTCGTTAGCGGGGAGATGGAGCAGTTCTTC.

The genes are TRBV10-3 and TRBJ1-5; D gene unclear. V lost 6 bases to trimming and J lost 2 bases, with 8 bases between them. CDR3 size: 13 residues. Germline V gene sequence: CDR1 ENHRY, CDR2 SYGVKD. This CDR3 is CAIRPEGNQPQHF. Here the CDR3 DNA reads TGTGCCATCAGACCGGAGGGCAATCAGCCCCAGCATTTT.

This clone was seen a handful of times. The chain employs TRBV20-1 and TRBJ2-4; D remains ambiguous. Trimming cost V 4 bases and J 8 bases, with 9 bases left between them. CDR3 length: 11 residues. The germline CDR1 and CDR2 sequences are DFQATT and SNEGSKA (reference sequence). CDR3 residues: CSAIRRDIQYF. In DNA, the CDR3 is TGCAGTGCTATCCGACGGGACATTCAGTACTTC.